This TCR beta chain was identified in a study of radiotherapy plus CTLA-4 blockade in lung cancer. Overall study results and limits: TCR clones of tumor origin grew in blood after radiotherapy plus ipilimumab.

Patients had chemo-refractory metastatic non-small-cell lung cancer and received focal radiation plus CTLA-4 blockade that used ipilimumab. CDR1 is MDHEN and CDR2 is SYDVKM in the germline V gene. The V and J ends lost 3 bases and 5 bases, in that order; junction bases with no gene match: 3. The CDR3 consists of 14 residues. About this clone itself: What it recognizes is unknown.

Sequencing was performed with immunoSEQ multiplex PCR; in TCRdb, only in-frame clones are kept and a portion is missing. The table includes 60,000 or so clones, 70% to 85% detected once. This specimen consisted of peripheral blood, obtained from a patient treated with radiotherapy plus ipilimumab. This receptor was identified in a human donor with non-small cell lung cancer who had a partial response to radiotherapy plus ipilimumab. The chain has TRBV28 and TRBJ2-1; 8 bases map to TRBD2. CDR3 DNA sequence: TGTGCCAGCAGTTTTTCCGGGGGGGACAATGAGCAGTTCTTC. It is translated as CASSFSGGDNEQFF.